Below, 18 T cell receptor delta chains from the same sample are listed, as sequenced in a study of Vδ1+ human thymocytes. Extracted RNA was reverse transcribed into cDNA. CDR3 amplicons came from multiplex PCR with pooled V-gene forward and constant-region reverse primers. TCRdb re-called clones from the multiplex PCR reads via CATT. This table holds roughly 76,000 delta-chain clones, approximately 34% found once. Their target antigens are unknown. Findings and limits, study-wide: Highly polyclonal TRG and TRD repertoires with Gaussian CDR3 length distributions appeared in thymus.

Specimen: Vdelta1+ gamma-delta thymocytes from the thymus. Specified subset: FACS-sorted CD3+ TCRalphabeta- TCRVdelta1+ TCRVdelta2- thymocytes. Receptor source: a boy less than two years old who had congenital heart surgery.

This clone was seen more than once but under ten times. The chain uses TRDV1 and TRDJ1, with 9 bases matching TRDD3. CDR3 length: 20 residues. Trimming cost V 3 bases and J 0 bases; bases outside gene matches: 17. Per the germline V gene, CDR1 is TSWWSYY and CDR2 is QGS. The CDR3 DNA follows: TGTGCTCTTGGGGATCCGTTCCTCACTACTGGGGGAAAGTACACCGATAAACTCATCTTT. It translates to CALGDPFLTTGGKYTDKLIF.

The chain employs TRDV1 and TRDJ1, with unresolved D. V lost 5 bases to trimming and J lost 3 bases, with 19 bases between them. The CDR3 totals 16 residues. The V gene's germline CDR1 is TSWWSYY and CDR2 QGS. CDR3 sequence reads: CALGPKWLGCPDKLIF. The CDR3 DNA reads as TGTGCTCTTGGGCCAAAGTGGCTTGGCTGCCCCGATAAACTCATCTTT.

This chain uses TRDV1 with TRDJ1, with TRDD3 identical over 12 bases. This CDR3 spans 19 amino acids. J gave up 1 base and V 8 bases, and 17 bases lay outside the gene matches. In germline, CDR1 is TSWWSYY, CDR2 QGS. The CDR3 DNA sequence: TGTGCTCTTCTGAAGACGCTTACTGGGGGATACCTTGGCACCGATAAACTCATCTTT. Protein: CALLKTLTGGYLGTDKLIF.

This clone was detected only a few times. This rearrangement joins TRDV1 to TRDJ1; 10 nucleotides agree with TRDD3. Germline CDR1 reads TSWWSYY; CDR2 reads QGS. V was clipped by 0 bases and J by 2 bases; unmatched bases: 9. The CDR3 runs 18 residues. CDR3: CALGELTYWGMGTDKLIF. The CDR3 DNA reads as TGTGCTCTTGGGGAACTCACCTACTGGGGGATGGGTACCGATAAACTCATCTTT.

The chain has TRDV1 and TRDJ1; D may be TRDD3 (6 bases). The CDR3 totals 18 residues. Germline values: CDR1 TSWWSYY, CDR2 QGS. Trimming took off 0 bases at V and 0 bases at J, with 17 bases between the two ends. The CDR3 loop reads CALGELFTGDQYTDKLIF. The CDR3 DNA sequence: TGTGCTCTTGGGGAACTATTCACGGGGGACCAATACACCGATAAACTCATCTTT.

This clone was seen a handful of times. The chain employs TRDV1 and TRDJ1; 7 nucleotides agree with TRDD2. This CDR3 region has 14 residues. Germline CDR1 is TSWWSYY and CDR2 is QGS. J lost 7 bases, V lost 4 bases, and 9 bases had no gene match. This chain's CDR3 is CALGGHFLPSKLIF. In DNA form, the CDR3 reads TGTGCTCTTGGGGGGCATTTCCTACCGTCTAAACTCATCTTT.

V and J are TRDV1 and TRDJ1; D uncertain. The V gene lost 2 bases and the J gene lost 3 bases, with 13 bases spanning the gap. The length of the CDR3 is 15 residues. The germline CDR1 and CDR2 sequences are TSWWSYY and QGS. CDR3 coding DNA: TGTGCTCTTGGGGAAATGTTTGGTGGATCCGATAAACTCATCTTT. Translated, it gives CALGEMFGGSDKLIF.

Note on this clone: Other DNA sequences from this sample encode an identical CDR3 as well. This rearrangement joins TRDV1 to TRDJ1; 8 nucleotides match TRDD3. V gave up 3 bases and J gave up 3 bases; unmatched junction bases: 21. This CDR3 contains 20 residues. Germline V gives CDR1 TSWWSYY, CDR2 QGS. Here the CDR3 DNA reads TGTGCTCTTGGGGACCCAGGTCTCCTTCTGTGGTGGGGGATCTCCGATAAACTCATCTTT. Translating gives CALGDPGLLLWWGISDKLIF.

This sequence joins TRDV1 and TRDJ1; D may be TRDD2 or TRDD3 (6 bases each). The V and J ends lost 2 bases and 1 base respectively, with 32 bases between them. The CDR3 is 22 residues long. Germline CDR1 TSWWSYY, CDR2 QGS. The CDR3 nucleotides are TGTGCTCTTGGGGAATTCTCCCACCCCATCCTACGGTACTGGGAACCCACCGATAAACTCATCTTT. Residues: CALGEFSHPILRYWEPTDKLIF.

The chain has TRDV1 and TRDJ2, with no clear D. The length of the CDR3 is 15 residues. CDR1 is TSWWSYY, CDR2 QGS, per germline. Trimming shortened V by 3 bases and J by 0 bases, and 8 bases separated the two germline ends. This CDR3 is CALGDLKTLTAQLFF. CDR3 bases: TGTGCTCTTGGGGACTTGAAGACTTTGACAGCACAACTCTTCTTT.

The chain joins TRDV1 to TRDJ1; 12 bases align to TRDD3. The junction had 19 bases not matched to a gene; V was cut back by 6 bases and J by 2 bases. Germline CDR1 TSWWSYY, CDR2 QGS. CDR3 length: 20 residues. The CDR3 reads CALGLRGTRTGGYRTDKLIF. The CDR3 bases are TGTGCTCTTGGACTACGTGGAACCCGTACTGGGGGATACAGGACCGATAAACTCATCTTT.

This clone was observed a handful of times. The rearrangement joins TRDV1 to TRDJ1; D is uncertain. Per the germline V gene, CDR1 is TSWWSYY and CDR2 is QGS. Trimming shortened V by 4 bases and J by 0 bases, and 24 bases separated the two germline ends. There are 19 residues in the CDR3. This CDR3 reads CALGGHLTRDTCNTDKLIF. DNA of the CDR3: TGTGCTCTTGGGGGCCATTTAACGAGGGACACCTGCAACACCGATAAACTCATCTTT.

Remarks on this clone: Other DNA sequences from this sample encode an identical CDR3 as well. The chain has TRDV1 and TRDJ1, with 9 bases identical to TRDD3. The V and J ends lost 0 bases and 0 bases, in that order; junction bases with no gene match: 26. Germline CDR1 TSWWSYY, CDR2 QGS. The CDR3 is 24 amino acids. The CDR3 DNA is TGTGCTCTTGGGGAACTCACCCCTAGAGGGGGATACAAGGGGGATCCCGATTACACCGATAAACTCATCTTT. It specifies CALGELTPRGGYKGDPDYTDKLIF.

The V call is TRDV1, the J call TRDJ1; tentatively, D is TRDD3 (6 bases). The CDR3 totals 18 residues. CDR1 TSWWSYY and CDR2 QGS come from the germline V gene. V lost 0 bases to trimming and J lost 3 bases, with 20 bases between them. CDR3 in amino acids: CALGELIAGDPGADKLIF. CDR3 bases: TGTGCTCTTGGGGAACTGATCGCAGGGGATCCGGGAGCCGATAAACTCATCTTT.

The V and J genes are TRDV1 and TRDJ1; 9 positions match TRDD3. CDR1 is TSWWSYY and CDR2 is QGS in the germline V gene. The ends lost 1 base at V and 3 bases at J; junction bases unmatched: 9. The CDR3 spans 17 residues. CDR3 sequence: CALGEPLGDLWPDKLIF. The DNA for the CDR3 is TGTGCTCTTGGGGAACCTCTGGGGGATCTTTGGCCCGATAAACTCATCTTT.

The rearrangement uses TRDV1 and TRDJ1; 11 nucleotides match TRDD3. The CDR3 covers 21 residues. V lost 0 bases and J lost 10; bases outside the gene matches: 25. Per the germline V gene, CDR1 is TSWWSYY and CDR2 is QGS. As DNA, the CDR3 is TGTGCTCTTGGGGAACTAGCCTACGAGCGGGTTTACTGGGGGATAAGCTGGGGACTCATCTTT. It translates to CALGELAYERVYWGISWGLIF.

V and J are TRDV1 and TRDJ1; D possibly corresponds to TRDD3 (5 bases). Germline CDR1 reads TSWWSYY; CDR2 reads QGS. The CDR3 runs to 20 residues. V was pared by 1 base and J by 3 bases, with 27 bases between. The CDR3 loop reads CALGEQSKCTGGPNADKLIF. The DNA of the CDR3 is TGTGCTCTTGGGGAACAAAGCAAGTGTACGGGGGGGCCAAACGCCGATAAACTCATCTTT.

This clone came up a few times. The gene calls are TRDV1 and TRDJ1; maybe TRDD3 (5 bases). This CDR3 contains 17 residues. CDR1 TSWWSYY and CDR2 QGS come from the germline V gene. Trimming cost V 1 base and J 1 base, with 16 bases left between them. The CDR3 sequence: CALGEPTVGFTTDKLIF. CDR3 DNA: TGTGCTCTTGGGGAACCTACTGTGGGGTTTACCACCGATAAACTCATCTTT.